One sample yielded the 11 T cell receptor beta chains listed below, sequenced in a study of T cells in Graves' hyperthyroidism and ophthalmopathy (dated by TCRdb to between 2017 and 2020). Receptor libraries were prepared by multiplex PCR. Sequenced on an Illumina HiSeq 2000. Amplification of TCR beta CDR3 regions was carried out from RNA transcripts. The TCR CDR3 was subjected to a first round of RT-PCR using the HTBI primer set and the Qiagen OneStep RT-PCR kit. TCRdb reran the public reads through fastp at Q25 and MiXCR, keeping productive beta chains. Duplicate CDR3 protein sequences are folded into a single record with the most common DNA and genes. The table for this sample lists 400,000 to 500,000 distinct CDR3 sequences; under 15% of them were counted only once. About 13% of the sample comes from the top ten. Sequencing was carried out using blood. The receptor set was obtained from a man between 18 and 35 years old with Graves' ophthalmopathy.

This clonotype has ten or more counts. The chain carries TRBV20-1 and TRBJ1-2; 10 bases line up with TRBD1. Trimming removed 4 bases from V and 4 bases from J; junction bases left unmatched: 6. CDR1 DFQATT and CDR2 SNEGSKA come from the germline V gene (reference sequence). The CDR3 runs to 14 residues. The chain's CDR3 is CSAIGTGVGYGYTF. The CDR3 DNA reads TGCAGTGCTATAGGGACAGGGGTTGGCTATGGCTACACCTTC.

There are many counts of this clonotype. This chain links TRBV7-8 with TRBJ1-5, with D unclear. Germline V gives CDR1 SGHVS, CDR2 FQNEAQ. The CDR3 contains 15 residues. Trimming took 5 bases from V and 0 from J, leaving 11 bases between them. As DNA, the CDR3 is TGTGCCAGCAGCCCACGGGTGATTAGCAATCAGCCCCAGCATTTT. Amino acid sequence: CASSPRVISNQPQHF. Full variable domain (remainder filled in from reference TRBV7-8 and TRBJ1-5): GAGVSQSPRYKVAKRGQDVALRCDPISGHVSLFWYQQALGQGPEFLTYFQNEAQLDKSGLPSDRFFAERPEGSVSTLKIQRTQQEDSAVYLCASSPRVISNQPQHFGDGTRLSIL.

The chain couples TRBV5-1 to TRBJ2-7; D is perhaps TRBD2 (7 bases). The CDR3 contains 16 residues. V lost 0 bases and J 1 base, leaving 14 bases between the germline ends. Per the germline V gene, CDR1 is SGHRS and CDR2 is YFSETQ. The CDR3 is CASSLEWGGASYEQYF. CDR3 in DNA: TGCGCCAGCAGCTTGGAGTGGGGGGGGGCTTCCTACGAGCAGTACTTC.

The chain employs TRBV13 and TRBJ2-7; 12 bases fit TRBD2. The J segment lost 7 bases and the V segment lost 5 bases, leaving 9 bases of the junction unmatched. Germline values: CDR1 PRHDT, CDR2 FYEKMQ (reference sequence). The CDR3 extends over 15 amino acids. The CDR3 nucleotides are TGTGCCAGCAGCCCATCTAGCGGGAGGGCGAGGGAGCAGTACTTC. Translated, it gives CASSPSSGRAREQYF. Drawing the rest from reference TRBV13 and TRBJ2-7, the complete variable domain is AAGVIQSPRHLIKEKRETATLKCYPIPRHDTVYWYQQGPGQDPQFLISFYEKMQSDKGSIPDRFSAQQFSDYHSELNMSSLELGDSALYFCASSPSSGRAREQYFGPGTRLTVT.

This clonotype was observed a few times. CDR3 in amino acids: CASGPPGQGVRGKWETQYF. The CDR3, as DNA: TGTGCTAGTGGTCCACCGGGACAGGGGGTAAGAGGTAAATGGGAGACCCAGTACTTC. The chain recombines TRBV12-5 with TRBJ2-5, with 11 nucleotides matching TRBD1. The V segment lost 5 bases and the J segment 5 bases; nucleotides outside the gene matches: 19. From germline, CDR1 is LGHNT and CDR2 FRNRAP. This CDR3 comprises 19 residues.

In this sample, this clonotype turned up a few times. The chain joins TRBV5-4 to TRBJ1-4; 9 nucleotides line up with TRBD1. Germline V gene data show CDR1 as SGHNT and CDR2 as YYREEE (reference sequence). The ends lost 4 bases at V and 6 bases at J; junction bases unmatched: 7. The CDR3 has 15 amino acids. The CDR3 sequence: CASSATGGAYEKLFF. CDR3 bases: TGTGCCAGCAGCGCCACAGGGGGCGCGTATGAAAAACTGTTTTTT. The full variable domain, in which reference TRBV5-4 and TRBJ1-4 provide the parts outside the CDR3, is ETGVTQSPTHLIKTRGQQVTLRCSSQSGHNTVSWYQQALGQGPQFIFQYYREEENGRGNFPPRFSGLQFPNYSSELNVNALELDDSALYLCASSATGGAYEKLFFGSGTQLSVL.

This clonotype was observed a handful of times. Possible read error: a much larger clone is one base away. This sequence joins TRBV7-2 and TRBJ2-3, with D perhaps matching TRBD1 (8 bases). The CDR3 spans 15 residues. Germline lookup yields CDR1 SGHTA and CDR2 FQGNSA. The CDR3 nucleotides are TGTGCCAGCAGCTTACAACAGGGGGGGACAGATATGCAGTATTTT. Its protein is CASSLQQGGTDMQYF. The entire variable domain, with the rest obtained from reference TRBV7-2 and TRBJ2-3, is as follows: GAGVSQSPSNKVTEKGKDVELRCDPISGHTALYWYRQSLGQGLEFLIYFQGNSAPDKSGLPSDRFSAERTGGSVSTLTIQRTQQEDSAVYLCASSLQQGGTDMQYFGPGTRLTVL.

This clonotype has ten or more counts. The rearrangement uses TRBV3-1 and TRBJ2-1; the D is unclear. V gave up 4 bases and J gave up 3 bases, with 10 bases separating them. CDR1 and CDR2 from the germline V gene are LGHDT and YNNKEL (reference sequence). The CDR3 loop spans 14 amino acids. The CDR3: CASSLQARYNEQFF. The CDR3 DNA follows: TGTGCCAGCAGCCTCCAAGCGCGCTACAATGAGCAGTTCTTC.

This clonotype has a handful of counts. The CDR3 region has the DNA TGTGCTAGTGGTTTGGTACGGGGGGGCGGCACAGATACGCAGTATTTT. As protein: CASGLVRGGGTDTQYF. This chain connects TRBV12-5 to TRBJ2-3, with TRBD2 identical over 8 bases. The V gene's germline CDR1 is LGHNT and CDR2 FRNRAP. The CDR3 contains 16 residues. Unmatched junction bases numbered 3, after V lost 0 bases and J lost 1 base.

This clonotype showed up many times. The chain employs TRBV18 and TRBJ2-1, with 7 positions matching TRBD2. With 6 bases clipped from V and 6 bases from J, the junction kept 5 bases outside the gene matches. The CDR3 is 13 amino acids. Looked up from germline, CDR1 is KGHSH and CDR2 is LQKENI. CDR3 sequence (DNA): TGTGCCAGCTCCTCGAGGGAGGGCAATGAGCAGTTCTTC. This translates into CASSSREGNEQFF.

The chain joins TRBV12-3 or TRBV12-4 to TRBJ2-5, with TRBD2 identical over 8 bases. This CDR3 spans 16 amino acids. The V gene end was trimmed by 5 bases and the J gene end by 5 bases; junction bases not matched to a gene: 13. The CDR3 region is CASSTNGGAPGETQYF. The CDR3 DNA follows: TGTGCCAGCAGTACTAACGGGGGGGCCCCCGGGGAGACCCAGTACTTC.